A single sample is the source of the 3 T cell receptor beta chains below, sequenced in a study of sequential checkpoint blockade in melanoma. The sample's treatment: randomized to nivolumab then ipilimumab (arm A) or the reverse (arm B). The protocol was immunoSEQ multiplex PCR, while the TCRdb copy is restricted to in-frame clones and leaves out a portion. The top ten hold 30% to 40% of the sample, which has 15,000 to 20,000 clones, 70% to 75% seen once. This sample comprised CD8+ T cells sorted from blood (inferred from file names), obtained from a patient given nivolumab and ipilimumab in sequence. Receptor source: a human donor with melanoma.

The V call is TRBV25-1, the J call TRBJ2-1; D is unresolved. V was clipped by 1 base and J by 13 bases, with 5 bases between them. The CDR3 is 10 residues long. Germline-derived CDR1 and CDR2 are MGHDK and SYGVNS. The CDR3 bases are TGTGCCAGCAGTGAATTGACTCAGTTCTTC. Its protein is CASSELTQFF.

The chain joins TRBV27 to TRBJ1-2, with 7 bases lining up with TRBD1. Germline CDR1 and CDR2: MNHEY and SMNVEV (reference sequence). The CDR3 contains 13 residues. Trimming at V came to 5 bases and at J to 7 bases, leaving 7 bases not matched to a gene. For the CDR3, the DNA is TGTGCCAGCAGTCCGGCAAACAGGGGTGGCTACACCTTC. This encodes CASSPANRGGYTF.

V gene TRBV27 combines with J gene TRBJ1-5; D remains ambiguous. Looked up from germline, CDR1 is MNHEY and CDR2 is SMNVEV (reference sequence). With 6 bases removed from V and 1 base from J, the gap between germline ends came to 10 bases. The CDR3 is 14 amino acids. The CDR3: CASSPGNSNQPQHF. CDR3 nucleotide sequence: TGTGCCAGCAGCCCAGGCAACAGCAATCAGCCCCAGCATTTT.